This entry features one T cell receptor (beta chain) sequence. Its cognate antigen is unknown. Stable patients also lacked confetti depigmentation, a sign of active vitiligo. This specimen belongs to a study of resident and recirculating memory T cells in vitiligo. Overall study: Shave-biopsy epidermis from lesional and nonlesional skin was sequenced alongside PBMCs. Findings and limits, study-wide: Different lesions suggested infiltration by different T cell clones.

Profiling relied on immunoSEQ multiplex PCR, and the TCRdb table lists in-frame clones only, not all of them. The sample consists of around 78,000 clones, approximately 90% of them appearing once. CDR1 SGHDN and CDR2 FVKESK come from the germline V gene. Between the trimmed V and J ends, which lost 0 bases and 3 bases, there was a span of 11 bases. The CDR3 has 15 amino acids. The rearrangement uses TRBV14 and TRBJ1-1; D might be TRBD1 (5 bases). What was sequenced was blood. The sequence was collected from a male donor with vitiligo. The CDR3 bases are TGTGCCAGCAGCCAAGAGGGTCGGGGGGACACTGAAGCTTTCTTT. Residues: CASSQEGRGDTEAFF.